Listed below are T cell receptor beta chains from one sample, sequenced in a study of early T cells in non-severe SARS-CoV-2 infection. TCRdb re-called the 5' RACE reads through MiXCR, storing one row per CDR3 protein. The sample includes more than 90,000 distinct CDR3 sequences, 9.5% to 11% of them seen just once. Material for sequencing was whole blood. These TCRs come from an adult who was a healthcare worker with PCR-confirmed SARS-CoV-2 infection or an uninfected control (not recorded which). Both conserved end residues are part of each CDR3. The D gene is left open where the match is weak. Size is stated for part of the rows, as once, few or many counts, or as a class when the clone is expanded.

j_call clone_size d_call cdr3_length v_call cdr3_aa cdr3_nt
TRBJ2-7 many TRBD1 13 TRBV30 CASDRGRSYEQYF TGTGCCTCGGACAGGGGGCGCTCCTACGAGCAGTACTTC
TRBJ2-5 many . 13 TRBV6-6 CASSDQTDGTQYF TGTGCCAGCAGTGACCAGACAGACGGGACCCAGTACTTC
TRBJ1-5 many . 17 TRBV19 CASSSPGGPSINQPQHF TGTGCCAGTAGTTCTCCGGGTGGCCCTTCTATCAATCAGCCCCAGCATTTT
TRBJ1-2 few . 12 TRBV12-3/TRBV12-4 CASRADPFGYTF TGTGCCAGCAGAGCAGATCCCTTTGGCTACACCTTC
TRBJ2-2 many . 16 TRBV20-1 CSASSRRQGWTGELFF TGCAGTGCTAGTAGTCGGAGGCAGGGTTGGACCGGGGAGCTGTTTTTT
TRBJ1-5 many . 15 TRBV12-3/TRBV12-4 CASSRTPDSNQPQHF TGTGCCAGCAGTCGGACACCCGATAGCAATCAGCCCCAGCATTTT
TRBJ2-3 . TRBD2 16 TRBV6-1 CASSEPTSGGADTQYF TGTGCCAGCAGTGAACCGACTAGCGGGGGGGCAGATACGCAGTATTTT
TRBJ2-7 few . 12 TRBV18 CASSPGNYEQYF TGTGCCAGCTCACCAGGGAACTACGAGCAGTACTTC
TRBJ2-5 few TRBD2 19 TRBV20-1 CSATKHGTSGVGRMGTQYF TGCAGTGCTACTAAACACGGGACTAGCGGAGTCGGTCGGATGGGGACCCAGTACTTC
TRBJ1-1 few . 14 TRBV7-3 CASSTRGRGTEAFF TGTGCCAGCAGCACACGTGGCCGGGGGACTGAAGCTTTCTTT
TRBJ1-2 many TRBD1 17 TRBV19 CASSTRQGFPRSYGYTF TGTGCCAGTAGTACCAGACAGGGCTTCCCGCGCAGCTATGGCTACACCTTC
TRBJ1-6 few TRBD1 18 TRBV5-1 CASSLAVGQGAGSSPLHF TGCGCCAGCAGCTTGGCCGTGGGACAGGGGGCTGGCAGTTCACCCCTCCACTTT
TRBJ1-5 many . 13 TRBV7-9 CASSLSHGGPQHF TGTGCCAGCAGCTTATCCCATGGGGGGCCCCAGCATTTT
TRBJ2-1 . TRBD2 12 TRBV29-1 CSVGSGSDEQFF TGCAGCGTTGGTAGCGGGAGTGATGAGCAGTTCTTC
TRBJ1-3 many . 16 TRBV6-2/TRBV6-3 CASSYGHPNSGNTIYF TGTGCCAGCAGTTACGGACACCCAAACTCTGGAAACACCATATATTTT
TRBJ2-5 many . 15 TRBV24-1 CATSDPGTPQETQYF TGTGCCACCAGTGATCCCGGGACACCCCAAGAGACCCAGTACTTC
TRBJ2-7 many . 15 TRBV3-1 CASSQDSGTPYEQYF TGTGCCAGCAGCCAAGACTCCGGGACACCCTACGAGCAGTACTTC
TRBJ1-1 many . 17 TRBV27 CASSLSIGRGVNTEAFF TGTGCCAGCAGTTTATCGATAGGCAGGGGTGTGAACACTGAAGCTTTCTTT
TRBJ1-2 many . 17 TRBV5-5 CASSQTGTTGLIYGYTF TGTGCCAGCAGCCAGACGGGGACGACAGGACTGATCTATGGCTACACCTTC
TRBJ1-4 many TRBD1 14 TRBV5-1 CASSSGTGNEKLFF TGCGCCAGCAGCTCCGGGACAGGCAACGAAAAACTGTTTTTT
TRBJ1-1 few . 14 TRBV7-9 CASSLTTTNTEAFF TGTGCCAGCAGCTTAACGACAACGAACACTGAAGCTTTCTTT
TRBJ2-7 many . 14 TRBV4-1 CASSQFTPAYEQYF TGCGCCAGCAGCCAATTCACACCAGCCTACGAGCAGTACTTC
TRBJ1-2 many . 14 TRBV19 CASTLSGDPSGYTF TGTGCCAGTACCCTATCGGGGGATCCGAGCGGCTACACCTTC
TRBJ1-3 . . 15 TRBV5-1 CASSPEGSSGNTIYF TGCGCCAGCAGCCCAGAAGGGAGCTCTGGAAACACCATATATTTT
TRBJ1-4 many . 11 TRBV20-1 CSARRPGLLFF TGCAGTGCTAGAAGACCGGGTTTACTGTTTTTT
TRBJ1-5 many . 12 TRBV28 CASSLSPGPQHF TGTGCCAGCAGTTTATCGCCTGGGCCCCAGCATTTT
TRBJ2-5 few . 14 TRBV7-8 CASSPGIPEETQYF TGTGCCAGCAGCCCAGGGATACCTGAAGAGACCCAGTACTTC
TRBJ1-6 many . 15 TRBV7-9 CASSLAVGYNSPLHF TGTGCCAGCAGCTTAGCCGTGGGGTACAATTCACCCCTCCACTTT
TRBJ2-1 . . 13 TRBV30 CAWSVGTYNEQFF TGTGCCTGGAGTGTAGGGACCTACAATGAGCAGTTCTTC
TRBJ2-7 many TRBD1 13 TRBV20-1 CSAIRDSSYEQYF TGCAGTGCTATCCGGGACAGCTCCTACGAGCAGTACTTC
TRBJ1-1 . . 14 TRBV20-1 CSATLRGGGTEAFF TGCAGTGCTACCCTCAGGGGCGGAGGCACTGAAGCTTTCTTT
TRBJ1-1 . . 15 TRBV4-1 CASSQGMGGRTEAFF TGCGCCAGCAGCCAAGGCATGGGGGGGCGTACTGAAGCTTTCTTT
TRBJ2-7 many . 14 TRBV3-1 CASSRTGGVYEQYF TGTGCCAGCAGTCGGACAGGCGGGGTCTACGAGCAGTACTTC
TRBJ2-1 few TRBD2 15 TRBV5-1 CASSLGPAGDYEQFF TGCGCCAGCAGCTTGGGGCCAGCGGGAGACTATGAGCAGTTCTTC
TRBJ1-3 many . 17 TRBV2 CASRYLGQGDGGNTIYF TGTGCCAGCAGGTACCTGGGACAAGGGGATGGAGGAAACACCATATATTTT
TRBJ2-4 many . 14 TRBV28 CASEGGPVKNIQYF TGTGCCAGCGAGGGGGGGCCGGTAAAAAACATTCAGTACTTC
TRBJ1-1 few . 15 TRBV7-9 CASSLDLTVNTEAFF TGTGCCAGCAGCTTAGATCTCACGGTGAACACTGAAGCTTTCTTT
TRBJ2-7 few . 15 TRBV6-5 CASSYSGRGAYEQYF TGTGCCAGCAGTTACTCTGGCAGGGGCGCCTACGAGCAGTACTTC
TRBJ1-1 many . 14 TRBV20-1 CSATQRTLYTEAFF TGCAGTGCTACACAACGGACCCTTTACACTGAAGCTTTCTTT
TRBJ2-3 few . 14 TRBV19 CASALVASTDTQYF TGTGCCAGCGCTTTGGTAGCCAGCACAGATACGCAGTATTTT
TRBJ1-4 . . 15 TRBV9 CASSPRDRYNEKLFF TGTGCCAGCAGCCCCCGTGACAGGTATAATGAAAAACTGTTTTTT
TRBJ2-2 . . 13 TRBV4-2 CASSQDGTGELFF TGTGCCAGCAGCCAAGACGGAACCGGGGAGCTGTTTTTT
TRBJ2-1 . . 12 TRBV7-9 CASRLLENEQFF TGTGCCAGCAGGTTACTAGAAAATGAGCAGTTCTTC
TRBJ1-1 many . 11 TRBV29-1 CSVWRNTEAFF TGCAGCGTCTGGAGGAACACTGAAGCTTTCTTT
TRBJ1-1 few . 12 TRBV20-1 CSAVSWSTEAFF TGCAGTGCAGTAAGCTGGAGCACTGAAGCTTTCTTT
TRBJ2-7 many . 13 TRBV28 CASSLGQPYEQYF TGTGCCAGCAGTTTGGGGCAGCCCTACGAGCAGTACTTC
TRBJ1-6 . TRBD1 15 TRBV7-6 CASSGTGGRNSPLHF TGTGCCAGCAGCGGAACAGGGGGCCGGAATTCACCCCTCCACTTT
TRBJ2-5 few . 11 TRBV29-1 CSVEEGETQYF TGCAGCGTTGAAGAGGGCGAGACCCAGTACTTC
TRBJ1-2 many TRBD1 15 TRBV20-1 CSARGGTAELYGYTF TGCAGTGCTAGGGGGGGGACAGCTGAACTCTATGGCTACACCTTC
TRBJ1-6 few . 15 TRBV20-1 CSARDRRPHNSPLHF TGCAGTGCTAGAGATAGGAGGCCCCATAATTCACCCCTCCACTTT
TRBJ2-7 few . 16 TRBV6-2/TRBV6-3 CASSYSLLRESVEQYF TGTGCCAGCAGTTACTCCCTTTTACGGGAGAGTGTCGAGCAGTACTTC
TRBJ1-3 many TRBD1 15 TRBV6-6 CASRREQGAGNTIYF TGTGCCAGCAGGCGAGAACAGGGGGCGGGAAACACCATATATTTT